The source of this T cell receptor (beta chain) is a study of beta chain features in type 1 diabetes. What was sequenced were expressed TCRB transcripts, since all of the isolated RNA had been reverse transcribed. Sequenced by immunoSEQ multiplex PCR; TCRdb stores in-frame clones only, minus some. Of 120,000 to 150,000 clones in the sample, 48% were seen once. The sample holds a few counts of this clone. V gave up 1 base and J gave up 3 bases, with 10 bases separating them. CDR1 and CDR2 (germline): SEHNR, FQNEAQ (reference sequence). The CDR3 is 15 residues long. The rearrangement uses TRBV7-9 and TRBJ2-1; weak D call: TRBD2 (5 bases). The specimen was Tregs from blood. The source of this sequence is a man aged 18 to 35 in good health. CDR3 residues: CASSLGFGGYNEQFF. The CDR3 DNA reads TGTGCCAGCAGCTTAGGATTTGGAGGCTACAATGAGCAGTTCTTC.